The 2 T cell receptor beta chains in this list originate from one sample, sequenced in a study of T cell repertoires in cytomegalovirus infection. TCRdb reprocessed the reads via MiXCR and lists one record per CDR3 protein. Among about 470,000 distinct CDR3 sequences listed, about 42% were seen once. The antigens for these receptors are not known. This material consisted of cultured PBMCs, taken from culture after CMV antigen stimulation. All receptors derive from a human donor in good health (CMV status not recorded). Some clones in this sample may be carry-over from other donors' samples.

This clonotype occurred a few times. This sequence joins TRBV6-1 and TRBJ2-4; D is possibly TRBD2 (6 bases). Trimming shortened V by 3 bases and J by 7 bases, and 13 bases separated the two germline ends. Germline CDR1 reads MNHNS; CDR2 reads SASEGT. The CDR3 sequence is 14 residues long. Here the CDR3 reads CASSEPTRNNIQYF. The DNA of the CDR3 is TGTGCCAGCAGTGAGCCGACTAGGAACAACATTCAGTACTTC.

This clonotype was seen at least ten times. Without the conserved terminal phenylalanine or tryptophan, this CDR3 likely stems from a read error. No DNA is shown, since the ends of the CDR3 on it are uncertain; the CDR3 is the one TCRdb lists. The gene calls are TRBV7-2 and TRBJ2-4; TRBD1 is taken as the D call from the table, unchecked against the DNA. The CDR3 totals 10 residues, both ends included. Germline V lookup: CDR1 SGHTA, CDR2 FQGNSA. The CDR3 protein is CASSPPDGLV.